The 32 T cell receptor beta chains presented below share a single source sample, sequenced in a study of CXCR3-negative and CXCR3-positive naive CD8 T cells. Study-level findings and limits: CXCR3-positive naive cells carried more hydrophobic TRB CDR3s than CXCR3-negative ones.

Each TRB cDNA library was prepared by 5' RACE (with UMI labels). After re-calling the 5' RACE reads, TCRdb lists one entry per CDR3 protein, DNA absent. The sample data list roughly 7,200 distinct CDR3 sequences. These receptors' antigens are unknown. Sample: naive CXCR3+ CD8+ T cells from blood. Subset meaning: CD45RO-CCR7+CD27+CD95- naive CD8+ T cells expressing CXCR3 (TNR3+). The receptors originated from a human donor in good health. Some clones in this sample may be carry-over from other donors' samples.

The V call is TRBV29-1, the J call TRBJ2-3. CDR1 SQVTM and CDR2 ANQGSEA come from the germline V gene. The length of the CDR3 is 13 residues. The CDR3 sequence is CSVAPKATDTQYF.

V is TRBV7-9 and J is TRBJ2-5; TCRdb outputs TRBD1, but without DNA this stays unchecked. The germline V gene has CDR1 SEHNR and CDR2 FQNEAQ (reference sequence). CDR3 length: 13 residues. This CDR3 reads CASSDGGRETQYF.

This clonotype is deemed medium-sized by its frequency. The chain combines TRBV9 with TRBJ2-5; without DNA, the TCRdb call of TRBD2 cannot be checked. The V gene's germline CDR1 is SGDLS and CDR2 YYNGEE. The CDR3 extends over 15 amino acids. CDR3 region: CASSEGTKGGETQYF. Together with reference TRBV9 and TRBJ2-5, the CDR3 gives the full variable domain: DSGVTQTPKHLITATGQRVTLRCSPRSGDLSVYWYQQSLDQGLQFLIQYYNGEERAKGNILERFSAQQFPDLHSELNLSSLELGDSALYFCASSEGTKGGETQYFGPGTRLLVL.

This clonotype is deemed medium-sized (0.01 to 0.1%) by its frequency. The chain links TRBV19 to TRBJ1-1. This CDR3 comprises 13 residues. Looked up from germline, CDR1 is LNHDA and CDR2 is SQIVND (reference sequence). This CDR3 reads CASRILMNTEAFF.

By frequency, this clonotype is medium-sized. The chain has TRBV20-1 and TRBJ2-1; with no DNA, the TCRdb D assignment of TRBD2 cannot be verified. This CDR3 has 15 residues. CDR1 is DFQATT, CDR2 SNEGSKA, per germline (reference sequence). CDR3 protein: CSARDQGTSYNEQFF.

V usage is TRBV11-2 and J usage is TRBJ2-3; TCRdb picks TRBD1, but there is no DNA to check that call. The CDR3 consists of 13 residues. Germline CDR1 and CDR2: SGHAT and FQNNGV. The chain's CDR3 is CASSYPGRPTQYF.

This clonotype counts as medium-sized by frequency. The chain combines TRBV7-9 with TRBJ1-1; TCRdb's D call, TRBD1, is unchecked because there is no DNA. Germline V gives CDR1 SEHNR, CDR2 FQNEAQ (reference sequence). The CDR3 spans 16 residues. The CDR3 sequence is CASSSIQDRGGTEAFF.

The V and J genes are TRBV9 and TRBJ2-1; TCRdb returns TRBD1, unconfirmable since there is no DNA. The CDR3 length is 15 residues. Germline loops: CDR1 SGDLS, CDR2 YYNGEE. The CDR3 is CASSGDSSSYNEQFF.

The chain couples TRBV15 to TRBJ2-3; the TCRdb D gene call, TRBD2, has no DNA to confirm it. This CDR3 comprises 19 residues. The germline V gene encodes CDR1 LNHNV and CDR2 YYDKDF (reference sequence). CDR3 sequence reads: CATSRDGGLGGGDTDTQYF.

Judged by frequency, this clonotype is medium-sized (0.01 to 0.1%). The V gene is TRBV6-5, the J gene TRBJ2-3. This CDR3 has 16 amino acids. CDR1 is MNHEY and CDR2 is SVGAGI in the germline V gene. The CDR3 sequence is CASSYSTGSLGDTQYF.

CDR3 residues: CAISPTSGRVNEQFF. The rearrangement joins TRBV10-3 to TRBJ2-1; TCRdb's D call of TRBD2 is untestable without DNA. Germline CDR1 is ENHRY and CDR2 is SYGVKD. The CDR3 is 15 residues long.

The J gene is TRBJ2-3, the V gene TRBV20-1; the D call from TCRdb, TRBD2, cannot be confirmed without DNA. The CDR3 runs to 16 residues. Germline values: CDR1 DFQATT, CDR2 SNEGSKA (reference sequence). The CDR3 here is CSTGLAGAGVTDTQYF.

The CDR3 reads CSASLWPDGNEQFF. V is TRBV20-1 and J is TRBJ2-1. CDR3 size: 14 residues. Germline V gene data show CDR1 as DFQATT and CDR2 as SNEGSKA (reference sequence).

The chain links TRBV5-4 to TRBJ2-7; no DNA is available, so the TRBD2 call from TCRdb remains unchecked. The V gene's germline CDR1 is SGHNT and CDR2 YYREEE (reference sequence). The CDR3 totals 18 residues. The CDR3 loop reads CASSLKGLAGGPTYEQYF.

This clonotype is called medium-sized based on its frequency. The J gene is TRBJ2-5, the V gene TRBV7-9; the D call of TRBD2 rests on TCRdb alone, since no DNA is present to check it. Germline V CDR1 and CDR2: SEHNR, FQNEAQ (reference sequence). The length of the CDR3 is 14 residues. The CDR3 here is CASSLLAAEETQYF.

By frequency, this clonotype registers medium-sized. The rearrangement joins TRBV12-5 to TRBJ2-1; TCRdb's assignment of TRBD1 cannot be checked, as there is no DNA. CDR1 LGHNT and CDR2 FRNRAP come from the germline V gene. This CDR3 contains 16 residues. This chain's CDR3 is CASGDGTPGIYNEQFF.

The V and J genes are TRBV2 and TRBJ2-1. The CDR3 has 13 residues. Germline V lookup: CDR1 SNHLY, CDR2 FYNNEI. The CDR3 here is CASSPDVYNEQFF.

V and J are TRBV7-3 and TRBJ2-3; TCRdb's assignment of TRBD2 cannot be checked, as there is no DNA. Germline values: CDR1 SGHTA, CDR2 FQGTGA. The CDR3 covers 15 residues. CDR3 loop: CASSPRDSLTDTQYF.

The CDR3 sequence is CSVEAGVYQETQYF. The V and J genes are TRBV29-1 and TRBJ2-5; TCRdb names TRBD2, which stays unverified in the absence of DNA. The CDR3 covers 14 residues. Germline V lookup: CDR1 SQVTM, CDR2 ANQGSEA.

Considering frequency, this clonotype is medium-sized. The gene calls are TRBV5-6 and TRBJ2-1; checking the TCRdb D call of TRBD2 is not possible without DNA. The germline V gene has CDR1 SGHDT and CDR2 YYEEEE. This CDR3 has 13 residues. The CDR3 is CASSQGTWREQFF.

The gene calls are TRBV29-1 and TRBJ2-5; the D call of TRBD2 rests on TCRdb alone, since no DNA is present to check it. The CDR3 spans 15 residues. CDR1 SQVTM and CDR2 ANQGSEA come from the germline V gene. CDR3 residues: CSVQPGREGLETQYF.

Judged by frequency, this clonotype is medium-sized. The chain carries TRBV29-1 and TRBJ1-1. The CDR3 is made up of 13 amino acids. Germline V gene lookup returns CDR1 SQVTM and CDR2 ANQGSEA. CDR3 region: CSVESRERAEAFF.

This clonotype is classed as medium-sized by frequency. J is TRBJ2-1 and V is TRBV27; TCRdb's D gene call, TRBD2, goes unchecked for lack of DNA. The germline V gene encodes CDR1 MNHEY and CDR2 SMNVEV (reference sequence). This CDR3 is 16 amino acids long. This CDR3 is CASSPWTPEGGDEQFF.

This sequence joins TRBV11-2 and TRBJ2-7; TCRdb gives TRBD2 as the D gene, but with no DNA this cannot be confirmed. Germline CDR1 and CDR2: SGHAT and FQNNGV. CDR3 length equals 15 residues. This chain's CDR3 is CASSSFSSVTYEQYF.

The chain uses TRBV29-1 and TRBJ2-1; the D gene TCRdb calls, TRBD2, cannot be checked with no DNA. Germline CDR1 and CDR2: SQVTM and ANQGSEA. The CDR3 runs to 14 residues. CDR3 amino acids: CSVETGLGYNEQFF.

Its frequency marks this clonotype as medium-sized. The chain recombines TRBV21-1 with TRBJ1-1; as DNA is missing, the TRBD1 call by TCRdb cannot be tested. TRBV21-1 counts as a pseudogene. The length of the CDR3 is 16 residues. The CDR3 is CASKCRGALRDTEAFF.

In terms of frequency, this clonotype is medium-sized. This rearrangement joins TRBV24-1 to TRBJ2-1. CDR3 length: 16 residues. Germline values: CDR1 KGHDR, CDR2 SFDVKD. CDR3 in amino acids: CATSDPSGSSYNEQFF.

This clonotype counts as medium-sized by frequency. The J gene is TRBJ2-1, the V gene TRBV9; TCRdb's assignment of TRBD1 cannot be checked, as there is no DNA. CDR3 length equals 16 residues. Germline CDR1 and CDR2: SGDLS and YYNGEE. CDR3 amino acids: CASSSNPGTGENEQFF.

The V call is TRBV19, the J call TRBJ1-1. The germline CDR1 and CDR2 sequences are LNHDA and SQIVND (reference sequence). The CDR3 runs 16 residues. This CDR3 reads CASSIDPVNMNTEAFF.

The rearrangement joins TRBV7-2 to TRBJ1-5; there is no DNA to check the TCRdb D call of TRBD1. Germline assignment: CDR1 SGHTA and CDR2 FQGNSA. This CDR3 has 12 amino acids. CDR3 region: CASRAGGQPQHF.

The V and J genes are TRBV20-1 and TRBJ2-6; TCRdb lists TRBD1, though no DNA is available to test this call. Germline CDR1 and CDR2: DFQATT and SNEGSKA (reference sequence). The CDR3 contains 17 residues. The CDR3 is CSAPEGGRAARANVLTF.

The chain has TRBV29-1 and TRBJ2-3; TCRdb returns TRBD1, unconfirmable since there is no DNA. The CDR3 has 13 residues. Germline CDR1 SQVTM, CDR2 ANQGSEA. The CDR3 reads CSVVRENTDTQYF.